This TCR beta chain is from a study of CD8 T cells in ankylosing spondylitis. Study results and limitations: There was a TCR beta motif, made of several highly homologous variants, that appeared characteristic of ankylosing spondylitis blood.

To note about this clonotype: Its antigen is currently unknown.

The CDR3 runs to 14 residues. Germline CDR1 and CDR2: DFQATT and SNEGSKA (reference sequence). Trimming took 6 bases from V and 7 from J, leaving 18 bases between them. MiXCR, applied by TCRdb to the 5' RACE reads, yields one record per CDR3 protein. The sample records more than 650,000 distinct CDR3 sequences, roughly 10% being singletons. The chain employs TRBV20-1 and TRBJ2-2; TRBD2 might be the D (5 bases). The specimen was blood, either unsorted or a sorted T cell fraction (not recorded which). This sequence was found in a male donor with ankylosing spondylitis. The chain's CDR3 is CSAAKPSQDGELFF. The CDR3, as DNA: TGCAGTGCGGCGAAGCCTAGCCAGGACGGGGAGCTGTTTTTT.